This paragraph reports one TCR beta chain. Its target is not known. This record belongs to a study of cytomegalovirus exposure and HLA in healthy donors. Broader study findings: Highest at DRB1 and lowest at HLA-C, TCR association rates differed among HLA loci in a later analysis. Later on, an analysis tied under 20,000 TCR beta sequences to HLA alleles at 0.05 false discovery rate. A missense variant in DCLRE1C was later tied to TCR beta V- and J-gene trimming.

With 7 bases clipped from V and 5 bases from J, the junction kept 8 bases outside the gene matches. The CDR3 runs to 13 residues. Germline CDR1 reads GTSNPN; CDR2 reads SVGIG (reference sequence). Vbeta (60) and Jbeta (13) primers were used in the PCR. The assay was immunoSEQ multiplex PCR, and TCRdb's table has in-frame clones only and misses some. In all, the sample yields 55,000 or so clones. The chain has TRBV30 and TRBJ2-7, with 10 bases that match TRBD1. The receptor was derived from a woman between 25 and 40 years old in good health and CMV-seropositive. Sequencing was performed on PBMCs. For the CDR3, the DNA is TGTGCCTCCCTTCCGACAGGGGGCCACGAGCAGTACTTC. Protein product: CASLPTGGHEQYF.